This TCR beta chain was profiled in a study of regulatory T cells in long-lasting Graves disease. The time point was: newly diagnosed GD, antithyroid drugs for less than 3 months. From RNA extracted from PBMCs, the TCR library was made. J lost 1 base, V lost 5 bases, and 15 bases had no gene match. This CDR3 has 18 amino acids. Germline V CDR1 and CDR2: SNHLY, FYNNEI. This clonotype was counted many times. Library construction for TCR beta used iRepertoire HTBI primers and Arm-PCR of CDR3 regions. TCRdb called the multiplex PCR reads again in MiXCR, with one record for every CDR3 protein. This sample yields hundreds of thousands of distinct CDR3 sequences, of which 12% are seen a single time; over 7% belongs to the top ten. This sample was shared with a second study, whose subject was T cells in Graves' hyperthyroidism and ophthalmopathy.

This TCR was recovered from a woman aged 30 to 39 with Graves disease. The chain employs TRBV2 and TRBJ2-7, with TRBD2 matching over 9 bases. The starting material was peripheral blood mononuclear cells (PBMCs), obtained at new diagnosis, from a patient treated with antithyroid drugs. The CDR3 DNA is TGTGCCAGCAGTCCCGGGACTAGCACATACACCTTGTCCTACGAGCAGTACTTC. Residues: CASSPGTSTYTLSYEQYF.